Shown below are 27 T cell receptor beta chains from a single sample sequenced in a study of T cells in women clearing cervical HPV infection. The table came from immunoSEQ multiplex PCR; TCRdb's copy has only in-frame clones and leaves some out. This sample's table reports about 28,000 clones. The sequenced sample consisted of blood buffy coat. The receptors shown here come from a woman aged 18-70 years with a cervical HPV16 infection that either progressed to CIN3+ or cleared (not recorded which).

Turning to this clone: Coverage ceases 3 residues before the CDR3 finishes, and the germline J gene fills in the end. The gene calls are TRBV6-2 or TRBV6-3 and TRBJ1-1; D gene uncertain. The CDR3 is 13 residues long. V was trimmed by 7 bases and J by 4 bases, leaving 13 bases between them. Germline V gene sequence: CDR1 MNHEY, CDR2 SVGEGT. The CDR3 bases that were read are TGTGCCAGCACCCCCAGTACGGGCACTGAA. It yields the protein CASTPSTGTE. The full CDR3 is CASTPSTGTEAFF.

Notes on this clone: The read terminates 3 residues ahead of where the CDR3 ends, so the germline J gene completes it. The genes are TRBV20-1 and TRBJ1-2, with D unresolved. Germline assignment: CDR1 DFQATT and CDR2 SNEGSKA (reference sequence). The CDR3 totals 14 residues. The sequenced part of the CDR3 DNA is TGCAGTGCCCACAGACTAGCGGACTCCTACGAC. This translates into CSAHRLADSYD. The CDR3 in full is CSAHRLADSYDYTF.

About this clone: The read ends 3 residues early relative to the CDR3; the germline J gene fills the gap. The rearrangement links TRBV28 to TRBJ2-7; D may match TRBD1 or TRBD2 (5 bases each). The germline CDR1 and CDR2 sequences are MDHEN and SYDVKM. The CDR3 length is 12 residues. The V and J ends lost 7 bases and 4 bases respectively, with 11 bases between them. Partial CDR3 DNA: TGTGCCAGCACCACAGGAGGTTACGAG. This gives the protein CASTTGGYE. The whole CDR3 is CASTTGGYEQYF. The variable domain in full, completed from reference TRBV28 and TRBJ2-7, reads DVKVTQSSRYLVKRTGEKVFLECVQDMDHENMFWYRQDPGLGLRLIYFSYDVKMKEKGDIPEGYSVSREKKERFSLILESASTNQTSMYLCASTTGGYEQYFGPGTRLTVT.

A note on this clone: The CDR3 is cut off 3 residues early in the read; its end comes from the germline J gene. This chain connects TRBV5-6 to TRBJ2-7; TRBD1 is a possible D gene (6 bases). The CDR3 contains 13 residues. The V end lost 4 bases, the J end lost 1 base, and 9 bases lay between the germline ends. Germline V gives CDR1 SGHDT, CDR2 YYEEEE. CDR3 residues: CASSQGRSYEQYF. The CDR3 bases that were read are TGTGCCAGCAGCCAGGGGCGGTCCTACGAG.

CDR3 loop: CASSYITGNTEAFF. CDR3 DNA, as far as it was read: TGTGCCAGCAGCTATATTACAGGAAACACTGAA. The V and J genes are TRBV7-9 and TRBJ1-1, with D tentatively TRBD1 (5 bases). The read finishes 3 residues shy of the CDR3 end, and the germline J gene is used to complete it. Trimming took 4 bases from V and 2 from J, leaving 11 bases between them. This CDR3 is 14 amino acids long. Germline-derived CDR1 and CDR2 are SEHNR and FQNEAQ (reference sequence).

With regard to this clone: Sequencing ends 3 residues short of the CDR3 end; the germline J gene provides the rest. This sequence joins TRBV11-2 and TRBJ2-1, with 7 nucleotides matching TRBD1. The germline V gene has CDR1 SGHAT and CDR2 FQNNGV. The CDR3 runs to 15 residues. V trimming: 5 bases; J trimming: 4 bases; junction bases outside the gene matches: 8. The sequenced CDR3 bases are TGTGCCAGCAGCCCCACAGGGGAATCATACAATGAG. Encoded protein: CASSPTGESYNE. The complete CDR3 reads CASSPTGESYNEQFF. Full variable domain (outside the CDR3, taken from reference TRBV11-2 and TRBJ2-1): EAGVAQSPRYKIIEKRQSVAFWCNPISGHATLYWYQQILGQGPKLLIQFQNNGVVDDSQLPKDRFSAERLKGVDSTLKIQPAKLEDSAVYLCASSPTGESYNEQFFGPGTRLTVL.

Note on this clone: From the germline J gene comes the end of the CDR3, since the read stops 3 residues before it. This chain connects TRBV29-1 to TRBJ2-7, with D perhaps TRBD2 (7 bases). CDR3 length equals 13 residues. The V end lost 7 bases, the J end lost 3 bases, and 16 bases lay between the germline ends. CDR1 and CDR2 from the germline V gene are SQVTM and ANQGSEA. The sequenced CDR3 bases are TGCAGCGGTGAGGGGGGGACCTTCTACGAG. Translation gives CSGEGGTFYE. The whole CDR3 sequence reads CSGEGGTFYEQYF.

About this clone itself: The CDR3 is cut off 3 residues early in the read; its end comes from the germline J gene. The chain couples TRBV19 to TRBJ2-7; TRBD1 aligns across 10 bases. The germline V gene encodes CDR1 LNHDA and CDR2 SQIVND (reference sequence). V trimming: 5 bases; J trimming: 0 bases; junction bases outside the gene matches: 7. The CDR3 consists of 16 residues. The CDR3 is CASSLSDRGYSYEQYF. CDR3 DNA (partial): TGTGCCAGTAGTTTGTCGGACAGGGGGTACTCCTACGAG.

This clone is called medium-sized (0.01 to 0.1%) based on its frequency. The read is 3 residues too short to cover the CDR3 end, so that end is filled in from the germline J gene. The chain recombines TRBV7-9 with TRBJ1-2; 8 bases match TRBD1. The CDR3 totals 15 residues. Germline-derived CDR1 and CDR2 are SEHNR and FQNEAQ (reference sequence). Trimming took 5 bases from V and 2 from J; bases not matched to a gene: 7. The CDR3 bases that were read are TGTGCCAGCAGCCCAGGACAGGGTTTCAACTATGGC. Protein sequence: CASSPGQGFNYG. The CDR3 as a whole reads CASSPGQGFNYGYTF.

Comments on this clone: The CDR3 goes on 3 residues after the read ends, and that part is filled in from the germline J gene. The chain recombines TRBV5-4 with TRBJ1-6; maybe TRBD1 (6 bases). The V gene's germline CDR1 is SGHNT and CDR2 YYREEE (reference sequence). The CDR3 runs 14 residues. V shed 4 bases and J shed 9 bases, with 14 bases lying between them. The covered CDR3 bases are TGTGCCAGCAGCGAGGACAGACACATTTCACCC. Encoded protein: CASSEDRHISP. Given in full, the CDR3 is CASSEDRHISPLHF.

A word on this clone: The sequence runs out 3 residues before the end of the CDR3; the remainder is reconstructed from the germline J gene. This CDR3 is also generated by other DNA sequences in the sample. V and J are TRBV7-2 and TRBJ1-2, with a weak D call TRBD1 (5 bases). Germline V gene lookup returns CDR1 SGHTA and CDR2 FQGNSA. The V gene lost 5 bases and the J gene lost 3 bases, with 13 bases spanning the gap. The CDR3 length is 14 residues. The covered CDR3 bases are TGTGCCAGCAGCCCCCAGGGTGGTGACTATGGC. Protein: CASSPQGGDYG. The CDR3 in its entirety is CASSPQGGDYGYTF.

Comments on this clone: The CDR3 extends 3 residues past the end of the read, so its final part is completed from the germline J gene. The V gene is TRBV19, the J gene TRBJ1-6; D is unclear. Per germline, CDR1 LNHDA and CDR2 SQIVND (reference sequence). This CDR3 contains 14 residues. V was shortened by 10 bases and J by 1 base, with 11 bases between the two germline ends. CDR3 bases read: TGTGCCATTGAGCGATATTCCTATAATTCACCC. Amino acids: CAIERYSYNSP. The full-length CDR3 reads as CAIERYSYNSPLHF.

A note on this clone: Sequencing ends 3 residues short of the CDR3 end; the germline J gene provides the rest. The V gene is TRBV7-9, the J gene TRBJ1-5, with 8 bases that match TRBD1. Trimming removed 5 bases from V and 4 bases from J; junction bases left unmatched: 7. Germline CDR1 is SEHNR and CDR2 is FQNEAQ (reference sequence). This CDR3 spans 15 amino acids. CDR3 bases read: TGTGCCAGCAGCACTACAGGGGGGCCTAATCAGCCC. Amino acids: CASSTTGGPNQP. The whole CDR3 sequence is CASSTTGGPNQPQHF.

Concerning this clone: Sequencing ends 3 residues short of the CDR3 end; the germline J gene provides the rest. This chain links TRBV23-1 with TRBJ2-5, with TRBD2 matching 10 bases. TRBV23-1 is an ORF for which the function is uncertain. CDR3 length equals 18 residues. Incomplete CDR3 DNA: TGCGCCAGCAGTCCCCCGAAGAGCGGGAGGGCTAGCACAGATACC. Its translation: CASSPPKSGRASTDT. The entire CDR3 protein is CASSPPKSGRASTDTQYF.

Worth noting for this clone: One end of the junction fails to match germline, which may point to a read error. The sequence runs out 3 residues before the end of the CDR3; the remainder is reconstructed from the germline J gene. The sample contains more than one DNA sequence encoding this CDR3. The V gene is TRBV30, the J gene TRBJ1-3; weak D call: TRBD1 (5 bases). The CDR3 sequence is 16 residues long. Germline CDR1 is GTSNPN and CDR2 is SVGIG (reference sequence). The CDR3 here is CAWSVIAGLSGNTIYF. The sequenced part of the CDR3 DNA is TGTGCCTGGAGTGTAATAGCGGGACTCTCTGGAAACACA.

Concerning this clone itself: The read halts 3 residues ahead of the CDR3 end, with the missing end drawn from the germline J gene. The chain is built from TRBV30 and TRBJ2-3; perhaps TRBD1 as D (6 bases). Trimming shortened V by 4 bases and J by 6 bases, and 11 bases separated the two germline ends. This CDR3 has 12 amino acids. Per the germline V gene, CDR1 is GTSNPN and CDR2 is SVGIG (reference sequence). CDR3 DNA (partial): TGTGCCTGGAAGGACAGCAGGGATACG. Translation gives CAWKDSRDT. The full CDR3 protein reads CAWKDSRDTQYF.

Note on this clone: The read ends 3 residues shy of where the CDR3 ends; the end is completed using the germline J gene. The rearrangement links TRBV5-1 to TRBJ2-2; the match to TRBD1 covers 8 bases. The germline CDR1 and CDR2 sequences are SGHRS and YFSETQ. This CDR3 is 16 amino acids long. The sequenced part of the CDR3 DNA is TGCGCCAGCAGCTTGCAGACAGGGGTGGCAAATGAAAAG. It specifies CASSLQTGVANEK. In full, the CDR3 is CASSLQTGVANEKLFF.

Notes on this clone: With the read ending 3 residues before the CDR3 end, the germline J gene is used to fill in that end. This chain uses TRBV7-9 with TRBJ2-7; D perhaps matches TRBD2 (6 bases). Germline CDR1 SEHNR, CDR2 FQNEAQ (reference sequence). V was trimmed by 8 bases and J by 2 bases, leaving 16 bases between them. The CDR3 is made up of 14 amino acids. The CDR3 reads CASGGRQEPYEQYF. The DNA read from the CDR3 is TGTGCCAGCGGGGGGAGGCAGGAACCCTACGAG. The complete variable domain, with remaining parts taken from reference TRBV7-9 and TRBJ2-7, reads DTGVSQNPRHKITKRGQNVTFRCDPISEHNRLYWYRQTLGQGPEFLTYFQNEAQLEKSRLLSDRFSAERPKGSFSTLEIQRTEQGDSAMYLCASGGRQEPYEQYFGPGTRLTVT.

Of note for this clone: The read is 3 residues too short to cover the CDR3 end, so that end is filled in from the germline J gene. The rearrangement uses TRBV5-1 and TRBJ1-1, with 7 bases identical to TRBD1. The CDR3 length is 14 residues. Germline lookup yields CDR1 SGHRS and CDR2 YFSETQ. Germline trimming cut 2 bases from V and 4 bases from J; bases unmatched to any gene: 5. The CDR3: CASSLDRVSTEAFF. Partial CDR3 DNA: TGCGCCAGCAGCTTAGACAGGGTGAGCACTGAA.

The covered CDR3 bases are TGTGCCAGCAGCTTAAGTGGGCTAGCGGGCAATGAC. It codes for CASSLSGLAGND. The CDR3 as a whole reads CASSLSGLAGNDYTF. The genes are TRBV7-9 and TRBJ1-2; the D is unclear. The read finishes 3 residues shy of the CDR3 end, and the germline J gene is used to complete it. CDR3 length equals 15 residues. CDR1 is SEHNR, CDR2 FQNEAQ, per germline (reference sequence).

Concerning this clone: The read is 3 residues too short to cover the CDR3 end, so that end is filled in from the germline J gene. The chain uses TRBV20-1 and TRBJ2-5; D possibly corresponds to TRBD1 (5 bases). Per germline, CDR1 DFQATT and CDR2 SNEGSKA (reference sequence). This CDR3 contains 14 residues. Trimming cost V 0 bases and J 1 base, with 9 bases left between them. The CDR3 DNA, read in part, is TGCAGTGCTAGAGATTTTCAGGGCCAAGAGACC. Translated, it gives CSARDFQGQET. From start to end, the CDR3 is CSARDFQGQETQYF.

Points on this clone: The sequence runs out 3 residues before the end of the CDR3; the remainder is reconstructed from the germline J gene. The chain is built from TRBV2 and TRBJ2-3; no definite D call. V was pared by 3 bases and J by 2 bases, with 9 bases between. The CDR3 contains 14 residues. Per the germline V gene, CDR1 is SNHLY and CDR2 is FYNNEI. The CDR3 is CASSDSANTDTQYF. Partial CDR3 DNA: TGTGCCAGCAGTGATTCCGCGAACACAGATACG.

Regarding this clone: The read falls 3 residues short of the CDR3 end, and the missing part is taken from the germline J gene. The rearrangement joins TRBV13 to TRBJ1-2; a possible D gene is TRBD1 (5 bases). The CDR3 has 13 residues. The germline V gene encodes CDR1 PRHDT and CDR2 FYEKMQ (reference sequence). Trimming stripped 3 bases from V and 3 bases from J, with 8 bases between. This CDR3 is CASSFGTDYGYTF. The covered CDR3 bases are TGTGCCAGCAGCTTCGGGACTGACTATGGC. Combining the CDR3 with reference TRBV13 and TRBJ1-2 gives the whole variable domain AAGVIQSPRHLIKEKRETATLKCYPIPRHDTVYWYQQGPGQDPQFLISFYEKMQSDKGSIPDRFSAQQFSDYHSELNMSSLELGDSALYFCASSFGTDYGYTFGSGTRLTVV.

About this clone itself: Read data end 3 residues before the CDR3 end; the end is taken from the germline J gene. J is TRBJ1-2 and V is TRBV7-2; no reliable D call. The V gene's germline CDR1 is SGHTA and CDR2 FQGNSA. The CDR3 has 12 residues. This CDR3 is CASSPQTSGYTF. Partial CDR3 DNA: TGTGCCAGCAGCCCCCAAACATCAGGC.

Regarding this clone: Sequencing ends 3 residues short of the CDR3 end; the germline J gene provides the rest. V and J are TRBV20-1 and TRBJ2-5, with TRBD2 matching over 8 bases. Losses at the gene ends were 5 bases for V and 7 bases for J; bases not matched to a gene: 9. In germline, CDR1 is DFQATT, CDR2 SNEGSKA (reference sequence). The CDR3 contains 13 residues. The CDR3 sequence: CSAVSGAGGTQYF. Incomplete CDR3 DNA: TGCAGTGCTGTTAGCGGGGCGGGGGGGACC.

On this clone: Germline is not matched at one junction end, which may reflect a read error. The CDR3 is cut off 3 residues early in the read; its end comes from the germline J gene. The chain joins TRBV7-9 to TRBJ1-3; D remains ambiguous. CDR1 is SEHNR and CDR2 is FQNEAQ in the germline V gene (reference sequence). The CDR3 is 15 amino acids. The CDR3 here is CASSFWVSSGNTIYF. The CDR3 bases that were read are TGTGCCAGCAGCTTTTGGGTTAGCTCTGGAAACACG.

For this clone: The sequence runs out 3 residues before the end of the CDR3; the remainder is reconstructed from the germline J gene. V gene TRBV19 combines with J gene TRBJ2-2; a weak D match, TRBD1 (6 bases). There are 15 residues in the CDR3. The germline V gene encodes CDR1 LNHDA and CDR2 SQIVND (reference sequence). Incomplete CDR3 DNA: TGTGCCAGTAGTCTACAGGGATCTGGGGCCAACGTG. This translates into CASSLQGSGANV. The whole CDR3 sequence reads CASSLQGSGANVLFF.